Below are 5 T cell receptor beta chains sequenced from a single sample in a study of blood T cell repertoires in COVID-19. Assay: immunoSEQ multiplex PCR; the TCRdb copy retains only in-frame clones and omits some. This sample has roughly 360,000 clones; about four fifths occur once, and the top ten carry about 5.4%. The sequencing input was PBMCs or T cells enriched from blood (not recorded which). The receptors here all came from a woman in her forties or fifties who had recovered from COVID-19.

This clone was seen only a few times. The chain is built from TRBV20-1 and TRBJ1-1; D remains unclear. Between the trimmed V and J ends, which lost 5 bases and 4 bases, there was a span of 5 bases. From germline, CDR1 is DFQATT and CDR2 SNEGSKA (reference sequence). The CDR3 runs to 10 residues. The CDR3 nucleotides are TGCAGTGCTGTCGGCACTGAAGCTTTCTTT. This translates into CSAVGTEAFF.

V gene TRBV29-1 combines with J gene TRBJ2-3, with D perhaps TRBD2 (5 bases). This CDR3 has 13 amino acids. V gave up 6 bases and J gave up 0 bases, with 10 bases separating them. Germline assignment: CDR1 SQVTM and CDR2 ANQGSEA. CDR3 region: CSVRADSTDTQYF. CDR3 DNA: TGCAGCGTGAGGGCGGACAGCACAGATACGCAGTATTTT.

The chain combines TRBV4-3 with TRBJ2-3; 10 nucleotides line up with TRBD2. There are 13 residues in the CDR3. The germline V gene has CDR1 LGHNA and CDR2 YSLEER. J lost 15 bases, V lost 1 base, and 7 bases had no gene match. The CDR3 here is CASSQAPGLATYF. CDR3 bases: TGCGCCAGCAGCCAAGCCCCGGGACTAGCGACTTATTTT.

In this sample, this clone turned up a few times. The chain uses TRBV7-9 and TRBJ1-1, with D perhaps matching TRBD1 (5 bases). Trimming took off 1 base at V and 7 bases at J, with 10 bases between the two ends. This CDR3 region has 13 residues. The V gene's germline CDR1 is SEHNR and CDR2 FQNEAQ (reference sequence). CDR3 residues: CASSLGVTDEAFF. The CDR3 nucleotides read TGTGCCAGCAGCTTAGGGGTGACAGATGAAGCTTTCTTT.

This chain connects TRBV28 to TRBJ1-3; D uncertain. V was cut by 3 bases and J by 0 bases, with 9 bases left in between. The germline V gene has CDR1 MDHEN and CDR2 SYDVKM. This CDR3 region has 15 residues. The CDR3 loop is CASSFSAGSGNTIYF. The DNA for the CDR3 is TGTGCCAGCAGTTTTTCCGCAGGCTCTGGAAACACCATATATTTT.